This T cell receptor beta chain came from a study of CD8+ T cells in alopecia areata. Treatment in this sample: oral pan-JAK inhibitor, 5-10 mg twice daily. This CDR3 is 15 amino acids long. V dropped 5 bases and J dropped 5; count of bases not matched to a gene: 3. Germline assignment: CDR1 SSHAT and CDR2 FNYEAQ (reference sequence). Only a few counts were recorded for this clone. As the sequencing template, cDNA was produced by extracting RNA and reverse transcribing it. Measured with immunoSEQ multiplex PCR; TCRdb has only the in-frame clones, and not every one. The sample yields a few hundred thousand clones, around two fifths seen once.

The chain carries TRBV7-7 and TRBJ2-1, with 13 positions matching TRBD2. Specimen: CD4+ T cells sorted from blood, collected at roughly week 30, from a patient treated with tofacitinib. This receptor was obtained from a human donor with alopecia areata. The DNA of the CDR3 is TGTGCCAGCAGCGTCGGGACTAGCGGGGACAATGAGCAGTTCTTC. Translated: CASSVGTSGDNEQFF.